This entry lists 28 T cell receptor beta chains sequenced from one sample in a study of Epstein–Barr virus B cells in breast cancer. Full V(D)J regions of alpha and beta chains were captured from RNA using SMARTer profiling. One entry per CDR3 protein results from TCRdb running MiXCR on the 5' RACE reads. The sample carries 1,500 to 2,000 distinct CDR3 sequences, approximately 16% recorded once. The antigens of these receptors remain unknown. Material: tumor-infiltrating lymphocytes expanded in culture. These receptors all stem from a woman aged 40 to 50 with triple-negative breast cancer.

This clonotype is classed as large. The chain combines TRBV10-1 with TRBJ2-1; 7 nucleotides agree with TRBD2. The V segment lost 4 bases and the J segment 7 bases; nucleotides outside the gene matches: 7. The CDR3 consists of 14 residues. From germline, CDR1 is WNHNN and CDR2 SYGVQD (reference sequence). CDR3 nucleotides: TGCGCCAGCAGTGTCGCGGGAGCTCCGAATGAGCAGTTCTTC. Its protein product is CASSVAGAPNEQFF.

The table lists this clonotype with many counts. The chain has TRBV7-6 and TRBJ1-3; D may be TRBD1 (5 bases). The CDR3 extends over 16 amino acids. CDR1 and CDR2 from the germline V gene are SGHVS and FNYEAQ. Trimming shortened V by 0 bases and J by 2 bases, and 11 bases separated the two germline ends. The CDR3 loop is CASSLAPDIAGNTIYF. For the CDR3, the DNA is TGTGCCAGCAGCTTAGCGCCGGACATAGCTGGAAACACCATATATTTT.

This chain uses TRBV2 with TRBJ2-3; 12 bases match TRBD1. The CDR3 extends over 15 amino acids. Germline CDR1 and CDR2: SNHLY and FYNNEI. J lost 6 bases, V lost 6 bases, and 7 bases had no gene match. DNA for the CDR3: TGTGCCAGCAGCGAATCCGGGACAGGGGGCGATACGCAGTATTTT. The encoded protein is CASSESGTGGDTQYF. Variable domain in full (rest from reference TRBV2 and TRBJ2-3): EPEVTQTPSHQVTQMGQEVILRCVPISNHLYFYWYRQILGQKVEFLVSFYNNEISEKSEIFDDQFSVERPDGSNFTLKIRSTKLEDSAMYFCASSESGTGGDTQYFGPGTRLTVL.

This clonotype counts as large (0.1 to 1%). The chain carries TRBV20-1 and TRBJ2-7, with D perhaps TRBD2 (6 bases). The germline gives CDR1 DFQATT, CDR2 SNEGSKA (reference sequence). This CDR3 contains 12 residues. V was shortened by 4 bases and J by 3 bases, with 10 bases between the two germline ends. Here the CDR3 reads CSAILSGYEQYF. CDR3 DNA: TGCAGTGCTATTCTTAGCGGCTACGAGCAGTACTTC.

This clonotype occurred many times. The genes are TRBV4-1 and TRBJ2-4; D gene unclear. V shed 4 bases and J shed 9 bases, with 16 bases lying between them. The CDR3 spans 14 residues. Germline CDR1 MGHRA, CDR2 YSYEKL. The CDR3 sequence: CASSLRDGYSIQYF. CDR3 DNA sequence: TGCGCCAGCAGCCTAAGAGACGGGTACAGCATTCAGTACTTC.

This clonotype is categorized as medium-sized. The chain is built from TRBV7-8 and TRBJ1-5; no clear D gene. This CDR3 is 17 amino acids long. V was cut by 2 bases and J by 7 bases, with 21 bases left in between. CDR1 and CDR2 (germline): SGHVS, FQNEAQ. The CDR3 sequence: CASSLSVGSSGNQPQHF. The CDR3 DNA reads TGTGCCAGCAGCTTAAGTGTGGGGAGTAGCGGGAACCAGCCCCAGCATTTT.

Turning to this clonotype: Compared with germline, one end of the junction differs, possibly owing to a read error. The J gene is TRBJ1-6, the V gene TRBV10-1; tentatively, D is TRBD1 (5 bases). CDR1 is WNHNN and CDR2 is SYGVQD in the germline V gene (reference sequence). CDR3 length: 15 residues. Here the CDR3 DNA reads TGCGCCAGCAAAACCGGGACGGTCTATAATTCACCCCCCCACTTT. It yields the protein CASKTGTVYNSPPHF.

By frequency in the sample, this clonotype is medium-sized. In DNA form, the CDR3 reads TGTGCCAGCAGCTACAGCGGGGGGGCAAAAGAGACCCAGTACTTC. This gives the protein CASSYSGGAKETQYF. This chain connects TRBV11-2 to TRBJ2-5, with TRBD2 identical over 10 bases. Per the germline V gene, CDR1 is SGHAT and CDR2 is FQNNGV. Trimming took 4 bases from V and 3 from J; bases not matched to a gene: 5. This CDR3 is built from 15 residues.

The chain employs TRBV20-1 and TRBJ1-1, with a weak D call TRBD1 (5 bases). This CDR3 has 13 amino acids. CDR1 and CDR2 from the germline V gene are DFQATT and SNEGSKA (reference sequence). Trimming left V 3 bases short and J 8 bases short, with 16 bases between. The CDR3 is CSASYFRENEAFF. CDR3 in DNA: TGCAGTGCTAGTTATTTCAGGGAAAACGAAGCTTTCTTT.

There are a few counts of this clonotype. The chain links TRBV6-2 or TRBV6-3 to TRBJ2-3, with 8 positions matching TRBD2. The CDR3 is 16 residues long. Trimming cost V 2 bases and J 4 bases; bases outside gene matches: 8. Per the germline V gene, CDR1 is MNHEY and CDR2 is SVGEGT. The CDR3 region has the DNA TGTGCCAGCAGTTACACGACGGGGGGGTTGGCAGATACGCAGTATTTT. This encodes CASSYTTGGLADTQYF.

The chain links TRBV19 to TRBJ1-6; tentatively, D is TRBD1 (6 bases). CDR1 and CDR2 (germline): LNHDA, SQIVND (reference sequence). V gave up 6 bases and J gave up 8 bases, with 14 bases separating them. The length of the CDR3 is 14 residues. In nucleotides, the CDR3 is TGTGCCAGTAGAATCACAGGGAAGGATTCACCCCTCCACTTT. It translates to CASRITGKDSPLHF.

This clonotype is labeled as medium-sized. V gene TRBV7-2 combines with J gene TRBJ2-7; D is unclear. The CDR3 runs to 13 residues. Trimming took 4 bases from V and 6 from J, leaving 13 bases between them. CDR1 and CDR2 (germline): SGHTA, FQGNSA. CDR3 in amino acids: CASSWTLASEQYF. The CDR3 DNA reads TGTGCCAGCAGCTGGACCTTAGCCTCCGAGCAGTACTTC.

This rearrangement joins TRBV7-6 to TRBJ1-2; possible D gene TRBD1, 5 bases. Germline V gives CDR1 SGHVS, CDR2 FNYEAQ. V gave up 5 bases and J gave up 4 bases, with 14 bases separating them. This CDR3 spans 14 amino acids. The CDR3 here is CASSPGGGLYGYTF. DNA for the CDR3: TGTGCCAGCAGCCCGGGGGGTGGGCTCTATGGCTACACCTTC.

The sample holds a few counts of this clonotype. V and J are TRBV10-3 and TRBJ2-7; TRBD2 aligns across 10 bases. The germline V gene encodes CDR1 ENHRY and CDR2 SYGVKD. V lost 10 bases and J lost 2; bases outside the gene matches: 5. CDR3 length: 13 amino acids. The CDR3: CATLLAGTYEQYF. CDR3 sequence (DNA): TGTGCCACCCTACTAGCGGGAACCTACGAGCAGTACTTC.

This clonotype was observed a few times. This chain connects TRBV6-5 to TRBJ1-2, with 7 bases identical to TRBD1. Trimming took 6 bases from V and 4 from J; bases not matched to a gene: 2. The CDR3 has 12 residues. Germline assignment: CDR1 MNHEY and CDR2 SVGAGI. The CDR3 here is CASRRTGYGYTF. The CDR3 nucleotides read TGTGCCAGCAGGCGGACAGGCTATGGCTACACCTTC.

The sample holds many counts of this clonotype. V usage is TRBV18 and J usage is TRBJ2-5; D possibly corresponds to TRBD2 (5 bases). V was cut by 4 bases and J by 1 base, with 22 bases left in between. The CDR3 totals 18 residues. The germline V gene has CDR1 KGHSH and CDR2 LQKENI. The CDR3 DNA sequence: TGTGCCAGCTCACACCCCGGGTTCCCTAGACGGGGCCAAGAGACCCAGTACTTC. This sequence encodes CASSHPGFPRRGQETQYF.

This clonotype was observed a few times. This chain joins TRBV20-1 and TRBJ2-5; possibly TRBD1 for D (5 bases). CDR3 length: 11 amino acids. Trimming cost V 8 bases and J 1 base, with 8 bases left between them. Germline V gene sequence: CDR1 DFQATT, CDR2 SNEGSKA (reference sequence). CDR3 loop: CSPGIQETQYF. CDR3 nucleotides: TGCAGTCCAGGGATCCAAGAGACCCAGTACTTC.

Within the sample, this clonotype is medium-sized. The chain links TRBV5-1 to TRBJ2-3; D is possibly TRBD2 (6 bases). This CDR3 region has 15 residues. V lost 1 base and J 2 bases, leaving 11 bases between the germline ends. Germline V gene data show CDR1 as SGHRS and CDR2 as YFSETQ. CDR3 nucleotide sequence: TGCGCCAGCAGCTTGTTCGGGAGCTACACAGATACGCAGTATTTT. Encoded protein: CASSLFGSYTDTQYF.

This clonotype is categorized as large. The chain is built from TRBV27 and TRBJ2-1; the D is unclear. The V and J ends lost 7 bases and 1 base respectively, with 14 bases between them. Germline V gene sequence: CDR1 MNHEY, CDR2 SMNVEV (reference sequence). The length of the CDR3 is 15 residues. DNA for the CDR3: TGTGCCAGCAAGGACCCCGGCAGGTCCTACAATGAGCAGTTCTTC. It encodes CASKDPGRSYNEQFF.

This clonotype was found many times. This chain connects TRBV5-1 to TRBJ2-3, with TRBD2 matching 13 bases. The CDR3 has 16 amino acids. Germline V gene sequence: CDR1 SGHRS, CDR2 YFSETQ. V trimming: 4 bases; J trimming: 5 bases; junction bases outside the gene matches: 7. The CDR3 loop is CASSIGLAGVEDTQYF. Written as DNA, the CDR3 is TGCGCCAGCAGCATCGGACTAGCGGGAGTTGAAGATACGCAGTATTTT.

About this clonotype: It differs at one base from a far larger clone, so likely a read error. CDR3 in amino acids: CASSLVISGSNEQYF. Written as DNA, the CDR3 is TGTGCCAGCAGCTTAGTTATTAGCGGTAGCAATGAGCAGTACTTC. The chain uses TRBV7-2 and TRBJ2-4, with a possible D match to TRBD2 (6 bases). The CDR3 totals 15 residues. V dropped 1 base and J dropped 13 bases, with 20 bases sitting between them. Germline assignment: CDR1 SGHTA and CDR2 FQGNSA.

This clonotype appeared many times. The rearrangement joins TRBV6-5 to TRBJ2-3; 7 nucleotides line up with TRBD2. With V trimmed by 0 bases and J by 6 bases, 6 bases remained unmatched. This CDR3 comprises 15 residues. Germline CDR1 MNHEY, CDR2 SVGAGI. DNA for the CDR3: TGTGCCAGCAGTTACTCGGGCGGGGGTGCGGATACGCAGTATTTT. It codes for CASSYSGGGADTQYF.

This clonotype has only a few counts. The J gene is TRBJ2-1, the V gene TRBV20-1; possibly TRBD1 for D (6 bases). CDR1 and CDR2 from the germline V gene are DFQATT and SNEGSKA (reference sequence). The length of the CDR3 is 16 residues. Trimming removed 0 bases from V and 0 bases from J, with 12 bases in between. The DNA for the CDR3 is TGCAGTGCTAGAGATAGTAGGGGGAACTCCTACAATGAGCAGTTCTTC. Translation gives CSARDSRGNSYNEQFF.

This clonotype is medium-sized in the sample. CDR3 DNA sequence: TGTGCCAGCAGCTCGACCTCTGGGGCCAACGTCCTGACTTTC. This codes for CASSSTSGANVLTF. The rearrangement joins TRBV28 to TRBJ2-6, with unresolved D. The germline V gene has CDR1 MDHEN and CDR2 SYDVKM. Trimming removed 6 bases from V and 0 bases from J, with 6 bases in between. The CDR3 contains 14 residues.

Relative to its sample, this clonotype is large. The chain links TRBV7-8 to TRBJ2-1; 8 bases are a match to TRBD2. The CDR3 is 19 amino acids. J lost 9 bases, V lost 5 bases, and 24 bases had no gene match. Germline CDR1 and CDR2: SGHVS and FQNEAQ. For the CDR3, the DNA is TGTGCCAGCAGCCCCCGGGGGGGGCGGGGGGCCGATCGTGTTGGTGAGCAGTTCTTC. Translated, it gives CASSPRGGRGADRVGEQFF.

This chain joins TRBV2 and TRBJ2-7; 14 bases align to TRBD2. The CDR3 extends over 18 amino acids. V trimming: 3 bases; J trimming: 4 bases; junction bases outside the gene matches: 11. From germline, CDR1 is SNHLY and CDR2 FYNNEI. The CDR3 DNA is TGTGCCAGCAGTGACCCGGGACTAGCGGGGGCCCCCGGATACGAGCAGTACTTC. It translates to CASSDPGLAGAPGYEQYF.

By sample share, this clonotype is medium-sized. The rearrangement joins TRBV12-3 or TRBV12-4 to TRBJ1-1, with D unresolved. This CDR3 contains 14 residues. The V end was cut by 3 bases, the J end by 2 bases, with 10 bases between. CDR3 in DNA: TGTGCCAGCAGTTTTATGCGGCCAAACACTGAAGCTTTCTTT. This gives the protein CASSFMRPNTEAFF.

This clonotype has more than one count but fewer than ten. V usage is TRBV11-2 and J usage is TRBJ1-5; tentatively, D is TRBD1 (6 bases). CDR1 and CDR2 (germline): SGHAT, FQNNGV. Deletions cut 4 bases from V and 3 bases from J, with 10 bases between. CDR3 length: 14 residues. The CDR3, as DNA: TGTGCCAGCAGCTCCGGACAGTTCAATCAGCCCCAGCATTTT. It encodes CASSSGQFNQPQHF.